This is a list of T cell receptor beta chains from one sample in a study of cytomegalovirus exposure and HLA in healthy donors. The repertoire was sequenced with immunoSEQ multiplex PCR; TCRdb's copy has only in-frame clones and lacks some. The profile shows 150,000 to 200,000 clones, 84% of them singletons. The sequenced material came from PBMCs. Receptors originate from a girl between 10 and 17 years old in good health and CMV-seropositive. Each CDR3 is given with its conserved first and last residue.

TRBV6-5,CASSCGAAINTEAFF
TRBV5-6,CASSLFGLEKLFF
TRBV28,CASSLEAGNYGYTF
TRBV27,CASSRTDRDPYEQYF
TRBV7-2,CASSLAGSGGAHEQYF
TRBV9,CASSVEQVNTGELFF
TRBV6-1,CASSDPVAGQGNTIYF
TRBV4-1,CASSQAFRRLGLETQYF
TRBV5-1,CASSLGGTGDSPLHF
TRBV6-4,CASSDSGAISYTF
TRBV6-1,CASSGGASTDTQYF
TRBV15,CATSREQGPGGYTF
TRBV11-3,CASSRAGEYNEQFF
TRBV5-1,CASSFRVPADTQYF
TRBV7-9,CASSSLGGVYGYTF
TRBV18,CASSRQGTEAFF
TRBV29-1,CSVDPGAGANVLTF
TRBV19,CASSSWGGYQPQHF
TRBV13,CASSLREGEEQFF
TRBV4-2,CASSPTDGGASYEQYF
TRBV20-1,CSVGLTAEQFF
TRBV4-1,CASSQDWLAGGYGYEQYF
TRBV18,CASSPNREETQYF
TRBV5-8,CASSFTRAAGLVAEAFF
TRBV5-1,CASSSDRFNTEAFF
TRBV10-3,CAISGQVRAYGYTF